The 26 T cell receptor beta chains listed next were all sequenced from one sample in a study of T cell responses to AZD1222 COVID-19 vaccine. Profiled with immunoSEQ multiplex PCR; TCRdb holds only in-frame clones, not every one. Here the sample spans more than 85,000 clones, about 90% being singletons. The material sequenced was peripheral blood, taken on day 0 of AZD1222 vaccination. The receptors stem from an adult in good health.

The chain uses TRBV11-2 and TRBJ1-1; no clear D gene. The germline V gene encodes CDR1 SGHAT and CDR2 FQNNGV. The CDR3 totals 15 residues. Trimming shortened V by 6 bases and J by 2 bases, and 16 bases separated the two germline ends. In nucleotides, the CDR3 is TGTGCCAGCAGACGGACCGCCGAGGTTAACACTGAAGCTTTCTTT. This gives the protein CASRRTAEVNTEAFF.

The V call is TRBV7-2, the J call TRBJ1-5; weak D call: TRBD1 (6 bases). The V end was cut by 5 bases, the J end by 1 base, with 9 bases between. The CDR3 runs to 14 residues. In germline, CDR1 is SGHTA, CDR2 FQGNSA. The DNA of the CDR3 is TGTGCCAGCAGCAACCAGGGGAGCAATCAGCCCCAGCATTTT. This encodes CASSNQGSNQPQHF.

The rearrangement uses TRBV5-1 and TRBJ2-1; D is perhaps TRBD2 (7 bases). CDR3 length: 19 amino acids. Trimming stripped 2 bases from V and 1 base from J, with 22 bases between. CDR1 and CDR2 (germline): SGHRS, YFSETQ. As DNA, the CDR3 is TGCGCCAGCAGCTTTGGGGGGCTCGGTGGCGGGAGTTCCTACAATGAGCAGTTCTTC. Amino acid sequence: CASSFGGLGGGSSYNEQFF.

The chain combines TRBV6-5 with TRBJ2-5; 7 bases map to TRBD2. CDR1 MNHEY and CDR2 SVGAGI come from the germline V gene. This CDR3 is built from 15 residues. V gave up 4 bases and J gave up 4 bases; unmatched junction bases: 9. CDR3 sequence reads: CASSSLGGVGETQYF. CDR3 sequence (DNA): TGTGCCAGCAGTTCACTGGGGGGGGTCGGAGAGACCCAGTACTTC.

The rearrangement links TRBV3-1 (or the pseudogene TRBV3-2) to TRBJ2-1; 8 positions match TRBD1. V shed 1 base, J shed 0 bases, and the junction held 14 bases outside the gene matches. The CDR3 contains 20 residues. Germline lookup yields CDR1 LGHDT and CDR2 YNNKEL (reference sequence). CDR3 nucleotide sequence: TGTGCCAGCAGCCAAGGGAGGGGCAGGGGGCTTACGAGCTCCTACAATGAGCAGTTCTTC. Translating gives CASSQGRGRGLTSSYNEQFF.

V usage is TRBV7-2 and J usage is TRBJ1-1; unclear D gene. The V and J ends lost 1 base and 5 bases respectively, with 14 bases between them. The germline V gene encodes CDR1 SGHTA and CDR2 FQGNSA. The CDR3 is 15 amino acids. The CDR3: CASSLGGGKGTEAFF. For the CDR3, the DNA is TGTGCCAGCAGCTTAGGCGGAGGGAAAGGGACTGAAGCTTTCTTT.

V is TRBV28 and J is TRBJ1-5; 7 bases agree with TRBD1. The CDR3 totals 17 residues. Trimming at V came to 3 bases and at J to 1 base, leaving 9 bases not matched to a gene. CDR1 MDHEN and CDR2 SYDVKM come from the germline V gene. In DNA form, the CDR3 reads TGTGCCAGCAGTTTCCGTCGACAGGGAAAGAGCAATCAGCCCCAGCATTTT. It encodes CASSFRRQGKSNQPQHF.

The chain recombines TRBV6-6 with TRBJ2-3, with TRBD2 identical over 8 bases. The germline V gene encodes CDR1 MNHNY and CDR2 SVGAGI (reference sequence). Trimming cost V 8 bases and J 2 bases; bases outside gene matches: 6. The CDR3 is 14 residues long. The CDR3 DNA sequence: TGTGCCAGCTCACCGGGACTAGACACAGATACGCAGTATTTT. Its protein product is CASSPGLDTDTQYF.

The chain joins TRBV4-1 to TRBJ1-1; D perhaps matches TRBD1 (6 bases). The CDR3 is made up of 17 amino acids. Germline V lookup: CDR1 MGHRA, CDR2 YSYEKL. V was trimmed by 0 bases and J by 0 bases, leaving 14 bases between them. The CDR3 region has the DNA TGCGCCAGCAGCCAAGATTTACAGGGCATCATGAACACTGAAGCTTTCTTT. It translates to CASSQDLQGIMNTEAFF.

This chain uses TRBV4-1 with TRBJ2-1, with a tentative D call TRBD1 (6 bases). V was trimmed by 0 bases and J by 1 base, leaving 10 bases between them. The CDR3 totals 16 residues. The germline gives CDR1 MGHRA, CDR2 YSYEKL. CDR3 loop: CASSQEYQGSYNEQFF. Written as DNA, the CDR3 is TGCGCCAGCAGCCAAGAATACCAGGGGTCCTACAATGAGCAGTTCTTC.

The chain combines TRBV6-4 with TRBJ2-3; no definite D call. Per the germline V gene, CDR1 is MRHNA and CDR2 is SNTAGT. The CDR3 spans 14 residues. Trimming removed 5 bases at V and 1 base at J, with 10 bases between. The CDR3 is CASSLIGGTDTQYF. The CDR3 DNA follows: TGTGCCAGCAGTCTGATTGGGGGCACAGATACGCAGTATTTT.

The genes are TRBV12-3 or TRBV12-4 and TRBJ1-6, with D hard to call. The ends were cut back, 6 bases at V and 7 bases at J, with 10 bases in the middle. The CDR3 is 13 residues long. In nucleotides, the CDR3 is TGTGCCAGCAGGCCCTCCTTAAATTCACCCCTCCACTTT. It codes for CASRPSLNSPLHF.

This clone came up once. The genes are TRBV7-3 and TRBJ1-6; no firm D call. The ends were cut back, 1 base at V and 6 bases at J, with 10 bases in the middle. CDR1 and CDR2 (germline): SGHTA, FQGTGA. The CDR3 is 15 amino acids. CDR3 bases: TGTGCCAGCAGCTTAAGTGGGAAACCTAATTCACCCCTCCACTTT. Translating gives CASSLSGKPNSPLHF. The full variable domain, completed using reference TRBV7-3 and TRBJ1-6, is GAGVSQTPSNKVTEKGKYVELRCDPISGHTALYWYRQSLGQGPEFLIYFQGTGAADDSGLPNDRFFAVRPEGSVSTLKIQRTERGDSAVYLCASSLSGKPNSPLHFGNGTRLTVT.

This clone was recorded a few times. The CDR3 here is CASSEFGANSNQPQHF. The CDR3 DNA follows: TGTGCCAGCAGTGAATTCGGGGCGAATAGCAATCAGCCCCAGCATTTT. The genes are TRBV6-1 and TRBJ1-5; D may be TRBD1 (5 bases). The CDR3 is 16 amino acids. With 2 bases removed from V and 0 bases from J, the gap between germline ends came to 11 bases. Germline CDR1 MNHNS, CDR2 SASEGT.

The V gene is TRBV10-3, the J gene TRBJ1-5, with 7 bases that match TRBD1. The germline gives CDR1 ENHRY, CDR2 SYGVKD. This CDR3 region has 14 residues. The junction had 2 bases not matched to a gene; V was cut back by 2 bases and J by 4 bases. For the CDR3, the DNA is TGTGCCATCAGTGAGGACAGGGATAATCAGCCCCAGCATTTT. The encoded protein is CAISEDRDNQPQHF.

The chain carries TRBV5-1 and TRBJ2-1; TRBD2 agrees at 11 bases. The CDR3 spans 17 residues. Germline V gene lookup returns CDR1 SGHRS and CDR2 YFSETQ. The J segment lost 6 bases and the V segment lost 2 bases, leaving 10 bases of the junction unmatched. CDR3 sequence: CASSLVLAGGLTNEQFF. CDR3 coding DNA: TGCGCCAGCAGCTTAGTCCTAGCGGGAGGACTCACCAATGAGCAGTTCTTC.

V is TRBV7-2 and J is TRBJ2-7; weak D call: TRBD1 (6 bases). This CDR3 is 14 amino acids long. The germline V and J ends were trimmed by 4 bases and 2 bases, with 12 bases remaining between them. Per the germline V gene, CDR1 is SGHTA and CDR2 is FQGNSA. The CDR3 DNA is TGTGCCAGCAGCTCGTACAGGGAGACCTACGAGCAGTACTTC. This codes for CASSSYRETYEQYF. The full variable domain, its missing parts supplied by reference TRBV7-2 and TRBJ2-7, is GAGVSQSPSNKVTEKGKDVELRCDPISGHTALYWYRQSLGQGLEFLIYFQGNSAPDKSGLPSDRFSAERTGGSVSTLTIQRTQQEDSAVYLCASSSYRETYEQYFGPGTRLTVT.

The chain joins TRBV7-9 to TRBJ2-7, with a weak D call TRBD2 (5 bases). V lost 5 bases to trimming and J lost 3 bases, with 8 bases between them. This CDR3 contains 12 residues. Germline V gene lookup returns CDR1 SEHNR and CDR2 FQNEAQ (reference sequence). CDR3 DNA: TGTGCCAGCAGCCTCAGCGGCTACGAGCAGTACTTC. Amino acid sequence: CASSLSGYEQYF.

The rearrangement joins TRBV4-3 to TRBJ1-3; D is unclear. Germline V gives CDR1 LGHNA, CDR2 YSLEER. V was pared by 4 bases and J by 0 bases, with 7 bases between. The CDR3 spans 14 residues. The DNA of the CDR3 is TGCGCCAGCAGCCCCTCTCTCTCTGGAAACACCATATATTTT. Protein: CASSPSLSGNTIYF.

V and J are TRBV6-5 and TRBJ2-7, with 10 bases identical to TRBD1. The CDR3 covers 15 residues. CDR1 and CDR2 from the germline V gene are MNHEY and SVGAGI. J was trimmed by 0 bases and V by 4 bases; bases with no gene match: 3. CDR3 coding DNA: TGTGCCAGCAGTTCTAGGACAGGGGGCTCCTACGAGCAGTACTTC. This translates into CASSSRTGGSYEQYF.

In its sample, this clone was seen a few times. The chain has TRBV24-1 and TRBJ2-7, with 7 bases fitting TRBD1. Trimming at V came to 3 bases and at J to 9 bases, leaving 7 bases not matched to a gene. The CDR3 runs to 13 residues. The germline gives CDR1 KGHDR, CDR2 SFDVKD. The CDR3, as DNA: TGTGCCACCAGTGATCCCCTGACAGGGCTGCAGTACTTC. Translation: CATSDPLTGLQYF.

This clone was counted only a few times. The rearrangement joins TRBV28 to TRBJ1-3; no definite D call. Per the germline V gene, CDR1 is MDHEN and CDR2 is SYDVKM. Trimming removed 6 bases from V and 4 bases from J, with 10 bases in between. This CDR3 region has 13 residues. The CDR3 sequence: CASRQAGGNTIYF. The CDR3 DNA follows: TGTGCCAGCAGACAAGCGGGGGGAAACACCATATATTTT.

The V and J genes are TRBV4-3 and TRBJ1-1; D remains ambiguous. V lost 4 bases, J lost 0 bases, and 12 bases lay in between. The CDR3 sequence is 15 residues long. Germline V CDR1 and CDR2: LGHNA, YSLEER. The chain's CDR3 is CASSLSWAMNTEAFF. The CDR3 DNA sequence: TGCGCCAGCAGCCTTTCGTGGGCTATGAACACTGAAGCTTTCTTT.

This clone was seen once. The chain uses TRBV29-1 and TRBJ2-1, with TRBD1 identical over 9 bases. After removal of 7 bases from V and 9 bases from J, the junction contained 13 bases not matched to a gene. Germline CDR1 and CDR2: SQVTM and ANQGSEA. CDR3 length: 14 amino acids. CDR3 coding DNA: TGCAGCGCCGGGGGCGGGACAGGGAAAGTTGAGCAGTTCTTC. Its translation is CSAGGGTGKVEQFF.

The gene calls are TRBV27 and TRBJ2-7, with 9 bases aligning to TRBD1. CDR1 is MNHEY and CDR2 is SMNVEV in the germline V gene (reference sequence). V shed 2 bases, J shed 6 bases, and the junction held 5 bases outside the gene matches. The CDR3 is 14 amino acids. The CDR3 DNA reads TGTGCCAGCAGTTTACAGGGACAGGGTAGCGAGCAGTACTTC. As protein: CASSLQGQGSEQYF.

The chain links TRBV19 to TRBJ2-2; D remains ambiguous. The CDR3 covers 14 residues. Trimming removed 6 bases at V and 4 bases at J, with 12 bases between. Germline assignment: CDR1 LNHDA and CDR2 SQIVND (reference sequence). CDR3 sequence reads: CASRWVTTTGELFF. In DNA form, the CDR3 reads TGTGCCAGTAGGTGGGTCACAACCACCGGGGAGCTGTTTTTT.